What follows are 27 T cell receptor beta chains derived from one specimen sequenced in a study of blood T cells in healthy people across ages. Next came a second PCR, run for about 7 to 12 cycles, which used a sample-barcoded 5' primer along with a J-beta primer mix. TCRdb fed the 5' RACE reads into MiXCR, producing one record per CDR3 protein. This sample has over a million distinct CDR3 sequences, with approximately 63% found just once. The sequenced sample was blood. These receptor sequences come from a man younger than 35 in good health.

This clonotype was detected a few times. The chain uses TRBV29-1 and TRBJ2-1, with 8 bases aligning to TRBD1. The V gene end was trimmed by 5 bases and the J gene end by 1 base; junction bases not matched to a gene: 4. The germline V gene encodes CDR1 SQVTM and CDR2 ANQGSEA. The CDR3 covers 14 residues. DNA for the CDR3: TGCAGCGTTCCGGACAGGGAGTCCTACAATGAGCAGTTCTTC. Amino acid sequence: CSVPDRESYNEQFF.

The chain combines TRBV7-2 with TRBJ1-3; perhaps TRBD1 as D (6 bases). Between the trimmed V and J ends, which lost 4 bases and 4 bases, there was a span of 11 bases. The V gene's germline CDR1 is SGHTA and CDR2 FQGNSA. The CDR3 extends over 14 amino acids. This CDR3 reads CASSSPTGGNTIYF. The CDR3 DNA reads TGTGCCAGCAGCTCTCCGACAGGAGGAAACACCATATATTTT.

The chain carries TRBV15 and TRBJ2-1, with TRBD2 identical over 7 bases. The CDR3 consists of 17 residues. The V segment lost 0 bases and the J segment 7 bases; nucleotides outside the gene matches: 12. Germline-derived CDR1 and CDR2 are LNHNV and YYDKDF (reference sequence). In nucleotides, the CDR3 is TGTGCCACCAGCAGAGATGGGTTGGCGGGAGAGATAAATGAGCAGTTCTTC. This sequence encodes CATSRDGLAGEINEQFF.

The rearrangement joins TRBV5-4 to TRBJ2-7, with TRBD2 matching 7 bases. CDR1 and CDR2 (germline): SGHNT, YYREEE (reference sequence). This CDR3 comprises 14 residues. Trimming at V came to 4 bases and at J to 7 bases, leaving 11 bases not matched to a gene. This CDR3 is CASSETQTSWEQYF. CDR3 bases: TGTGCCAGCAGCGAGACCCAGACTAGCTGGGAGCAGTACTTC.

In DNA, the CDR3 is TGTGCCAGCAGCCCCAAGCCGGGCATCTCCCGGGAGACCCAGTACTTC. Translating it yields CASSPKPGISRETQYF. The gene calls are TRBV4-2 and TRBJ2-5; the D is unclear. Trimming left V 4 bases short and J 5 bases short, with 20 bases between. The CDR3 has 16 residues. CDR1 is LGHNA, CDR2 YNFKEQ, per germline.

The chain links TRBV9 to TRBJ1-4; no firm D call. This CDR3 has 13 amino acids. Germline CDR1 is SGDLS and CDR2 is YYNGEE. The V and J ends lost 3 bases and 8 bases respectively, with 11 bases between them. CDR3 in amino acids: CASSAGLEEKLFF. CDR3 DNA sequence: TGTGCCAGCAGCGCCGGCCTGGAGGAAAAACTGTTTTTT. Full variable domain (outside the CDR3, taken from reference TRBV9 and TRBJ1-4): DSGVTQTPKHLITATGQRVTLRCSPRSGDLSVYWYQQSLDQGLQFLIQYYNGEERAKGNILERFSAQQFPDLHSELNLSSLELGDSALYFCASSAGLEEKLFFGSGTQLSVL.

The chain uses TRBV6-2 or TRBV6-3 and TRBJ2-1; 7 positions match TRBD2. This CDR3 is built from 12 residues. V lost 6 bases and J lost 8; bases outside the gene matches: 4. Germline assignment: CDR1 MNHEY and CDR2 SVGEGT. The CDR3 DNA reads as TGTGCCAGCAGCTCGACTAGCCATGAGCAGTTCTTC. Its protein is CASSSTSHEQFF.

A remark on this clonotype: The junction departs from germline at one end; a sequencing error may be responsible. J is TRBJ2-2 and V is TRBV3-1; TRBD1 agrees at 8 bases. The CDR3 spans 14 residues. Germline V gene data show CDR1 as LGHDT and CDR2 as YNNKEL (reference sequence). Written as DNA, the CDR3 is TGTACCAGCAGCCAGGGGGCTGTCGCCGGGGAGCTGTTTTTT. Translating gives CTSSQGAVAGELFF.

The V and J genes are TRBV11-2 and TRBJ1-2; D unresolved. The CDR3 is 13 amino acids. With 4 bases removed from V and 9 bases from J, the gap between germline ends came to 15 bases. Germline loops: CDR1 SGHAT, CDR2 FQNNGV. Here the CDR3 reads CASSSPGYESYTF. The CDR3 DNA reads TGTGCCAGCAGCTCCCCGGGATACGAAAGCTACACCTTC.

Worth noting for this clonotype: This clone may be a read error of a much larger clone one base away. The J gene is TRBJ2-1, the V gene TRBV18; D ambiguous. In germline, CDR1 is KGHSH, CDR2 LQKENI. Trimming pared 6 bases from V and 10 bases from J, leaving 28 bases between. CDR3 length equals 17 residues. This CDR3 is CASSPGPTNTRLSEQFF. The CDR3 coding sequence is TGTGCCAGCTCGCCGGGCCCAACCAACACACGCCTAAGCGAGCAGTTCTTC.

Concerning this clonotype itself: Relative to the germline gene, one junction end is altered; a read error may explain this. The chain has TRBV12-3 or TRBV12-4 and TRBJ2-3; 9 bases are shared with TRBD2. CDR3 length: 15 residues. The CDR3 nucleotides are TGTGCCAGCAGCAGTCTCCGCGGGGGGGCAGATATGCAGTATTTT. This sequence encodes CASSSLRGGADMQYF.

The CDR3 region has the DNA TGTGCCAGCAGCGTAGGCGGGGGGGCCGGCACCGGGGAGCTGTTTTTT. It encodes CASSVGGGAGTGELFF. This sequence joins TRBV9 and TRBJ2-2; TRBD2 matches 9 bases. The germline V gene has CDR1 SGDLS and CDR2 YYNGEE. The CDR3 is made up of 16 amino acids. V was clipped by 0 bases and J by 4 bases; unmatched bases: 4.

In its sample, this clonotype was seen once. The rearrangement joins TRBV20-1 to TRBJ2-4, with TRBD2 matching 9 bases. The V gene end was trimmed by 3 bases and the J gene end by 6 bases; junction bases not matched to a gene: 9. In germline, CDR1 is DFQATT, CDR2 SNEGSKA (reference sequence). The CDR3 is 15 amino acids. The CDR3 loop reads CSASVAGGTRNIQYF. As DNA, the CDR3 is TGCAGTGCTAGTGTGGCGGGGGGGACAAGAAACATTCAGTACTTC.

The gene calls are TRBV2 and TRBJ2-3; unclear D gene. CDR1 is SNHLY and CDR2 is FYNNEI in the germline V gene. V lost 0 bases and J lost 2, with 9 bases in between. CDR3 length equals 15 residues. DNA of the CDR3: TGTGCCAGCAGTGAAGCGCCGGTCCCCACAGATACGCAGTATTTT. Its protein is CASSEAPVPTDTQYF.

This clonotype has just a few counts. This chain joins TRBV28 and TRBJ2-6, with D perhaps assigned TRBD1 or TRBD2 (5 bases each). Germline loops: CDR1 MDHEN, CDR2 SYDVKM. V gave up 2 bases and J gave up 5 bases, with 13 bases separating them. The CDR3 consists of 16 residues. CDR3 sequence reads: CASSLQMGVRANVLTF. The CDR3 DNA reads as TGTGCCAGCAGTTTACAGATGGGGGTGAGGGCCAACGTCCTGACTTTC.

This clonotype has a handful of counts. V and J are TRBV6-5 and TRBJ2-7; tentative D call: TRBD2 (6 bases). Per germline, CDR1 MNHEY and CDR2 SVGAGI. The CDR3 consists of 15 residues. The V gene lost 0 bases and the J gene lost 2 bases, with 11 bases spanning the gap. This CDR3 is CASSYSSGRAYEQYF. CDR3 nucleotide sequence: TGTGCCAGCAGTTACTCTTCCGGGAGAGCCTACGAGCAGTACTTC.

J is TRBJ2-5 and V is TRBV25-1; no firm D call. From germline, CDR1 is MGHDK and CDR2 SYGVNS. Trimming took off 3 bases at V and 1 base at J, with 3 bases between the two ends. The CDR3 runs to 12 residues. The CDR3 loop reads CASSEGQETQYF. Here the CDR3 DNA reads TGTGCCAGCAGTGAGGGCCAAGAGACCCAGTACTTC.

The J gene is TRBJ2-7, the V gene TRBV7-2, with D unresolved. The CDR3 runs to 15 residues. Per the germline V gene, CDR1 is SGHTA and CDR2 is FQGNSA. Deletions cut 3 bases from V and 2 bases from J, with 14 bases between. The CDR3 DNA follows: TGTGCCAGCAGCTTTACCTGGGTGGCCGCCTACGAGCAGTACTTC. The encoded protein is CASSFTWVAAYEQYF. Filled out from reference TRBV7-2 and TRBJ2-7, the complete variable domain reads GAGVSQSPSNKVTEKGKDVELRCDPISGHTALYWYRQSLGQGLEFLIYFQGNSAPDKSGLPSDRFSAERTGGSVSTLTIQRTQQEDSAVYLCASSFTWVAAYEQYFGPGTRLTVT.

This chain uses TRBV29-1 with TRBJ2-5; 8 positions match TRBD1. After removal of 8 bases from V and 5 bases from J, the junction contained 10 bases not matched to a gene. This CDR3 has 13 residues. CDR1 and CDR2 (germline): SQVTM, ANQGSEA. Here the CDR3 DNA reads TGCAGCTACAACAGGGGGACCCCGGAGACCCAGTACTTC. The encoded protein is CSYNRGTPETQYF.

This clonotype has just a few counts. The rearrangement uses TRBV10-3 and TRBJ2-1; D may be TRBD2 (6 bases). This CDR3 is built from 14 residues. With 7 bases removed from V and 6 bases from J, the gap between germline ends came to 16 bases. The V gene's germline CDR1 is ENHRY and CDR2 SYGVKD. CDR3 coding DNA: TGTGCCATCACGACCGGGACTGGACTCAATGAGCAGTTCTTC. Its protein product is CAITTGTGLNEQFF.

The chain couples TRBV6-6 to TRBJ2-4; maybe TRBD2 (6 bases). CDR1 MNHNY and CDR2 SVGAGI come from the germline V gene (reference sequence). The V end was cut by 0 bases, the J end by 8 bases, with 14 bases between. The CDR3 runs to 15 residues. This CDR3 reads CASSYSLGGADIQYF. In nucleotides, the CDR3 is TGTGCCAGCAGTTACTCGTTGGGGGGAGCGGACATTCAGTACTTC.

The chain has TRBV12-3 or TRBV12-4 and TRBJ1-2; D unclear. CDR3 size: 13 residues. The germline V and J ends were trimmed by 1 base and 8 bases, with 11 bases remaining between them. The DNA for the CDR3 is TGTGCCAGCAGTTTAGGAGGGTATTGGGGCTACACCTTC. This sequence encodes CASSLGGYWGYTF.

This clonotype occurred a few times. V and J are TRBV7-9 and TRBJ2-5; tentative D call: TRBD2 (6 bases). CDR3 length: 15 residues. CDR1 and CDR2 from the germline V gene are SEHNR and FQNEAQ (reference sequence). Trimming took 0 bases from V and 1 from J, leaving 9 bases between them. The CDR3 bases are TGTGCCAGCAGCTTAGCTAGCGGCCCCCAAGAGACCCAGTACTTC. Translated, it gives CASSLASGPQETQYF.

The V call is TRBV11-2, the J call TRBJ1-2; D call uncertain. The CDR3 is made up of 12 amino acids. The germline V gene encodes CDR1 SGHAT and CDR2 FQNNGV. Deletions cut 3 bases from V and 8 bases from J, with 10 bases between. The CDR3 nucleotides read TGTGCCAGCAGCTTTTCCCTCGAGGGCTACACCTTC. This gives the protein CASSFSLEGYTF. Full variable domain (remainder filled in from reference TRBV11-2 and TRBJ1-2): EAGVAQSPRYKIIEKRQSVAFWCNPISGHATLYWYQQILGQGPKLLIQFQNNGVVDDSQLPKDRFSAERLKGVDSTLKIQPAKLEDSAVYLCASSFSLEGYTFGSGTRLTVV.

A note on this clonotype: One junction end does not reproduce the germline sequence, and a read error may be involved. This chain links TRBV6-6 with TRBJ2-7; 7 bases align to TRBD2. Germline V gives CDR1 MNHNY, CDR2 SVGAGI (reference sequence). The CDR3 totals 14 residues. As DNA, the CDR3 is TGTGCCAGCAAGCCCGGGACTACCTCCTACGTGCAGTACTTC. As protein: CASKPGTTSYVQYF.

This clonotype occurred a few times. The genes are TRBV7-9 and TRBJ1-2; no clear D. Trimming left V 3 bases short and J 3 bases short, with 8 bases between. The germline gives CDR1 SEHNR, CDR2 FQNEAQ (reference sequence). The CDR3 length is 13 residues. The CDR3 DNA reads TGTGCCAGCAGCTTTAAGGGAGACTATGGCTACACCTTC. This sequence encodes CASSFKGDYGYTF.

The V call is TRBV6-2 or TRBV6-3, the J call TRBJ2-6; no clear D gene. This CDR3 region has 15 residues. The germline V and J ends were trimmed by 8 bases and 0 bases, with 11 bases remaining between them. CDR1 and CDR2 from the germline V gene are MNHEY and SVGEGT. The CDR3: CASQSGFSGANVLTF. In DNA, the CDR3 is TGTGCCAGCCAGAGTGGATTCTCTGGGGCCAACGTCCTGACTTTC.